This is a list of T cell receptor beta chains from one sample in a study of cytomegalovirus exposure and HLA in healthy donors. TCRdb's table, derived via immunoSEQ multiplex PCR, lists solely in-frame clones and lacks some. The sample gives about 170,000 clones, 85% of which show up once; 1% is in the top ten. The sequencing sample was made of PBMCs. Source of these receptors: a boy younger than 10 in good health and CMV-seronegative. CDR3s leave out the opening cysteine and the closing phenylalanine or tryptophan. Part of the rows lack a size; the others show once, few, many or a class for expanded clones.

TRBV6-1	once	TRBJ1-3	ASRTGGNTIY
TRBV7-8	-	TRBJ2-2	ASSSTGISNTGELF
TRBV10-2	-	TRBJ1-6	ASSESFGGLANSPLH
TRBV10-3	-	TRBJ1-1	AISDLGQGAPEAF
TRBV10-3	-	TRBJ1-3	AISDPGQSTSTIY
TRBV7-9	-	TRBJ2-3	ASGTSGGGDTQY
TRBV5-4	-	-	ASSSPQGGAYEQY
TRBV30	-	TRBJ2-3	AWSVGTGTDTDTQY
TRBV7-2	-	TRBJ2-2	ASSLHVNTGELF
TRBV10-2	-	TRBJ2-5	ATGHTGETQY
TRBV25-1	-	TRBJ1-5	ASSEGAVSNQPQH
TRBV7-9	-	TRBJ2-3	ASSSPGWVPLSTDTQY
TRBV11-3	-	TRBJ2-2	ASSLPAGELF
TRBV5-1	-	TRBJ2-1	ARAALAGSNPFSYNEQF
TRBV18	-	TRBJ2-4	ASSPNRDSGLKNIQY
TRBV5-6	few	TRBJ2-3	ASSFMGLAGYQSTDTQY
TRBV11-2	-	TRBJ2-1	ASSLVPDRGGYNEQF
TRBV12-5	-	TRBJ1-1	ASGTQGVVTEAF
TRBV6-1	few	TRBJ2-1	ASSPGTGESNEQF
TRBV27	-	TRBJ2-1	ASGEGRYNEQF
TRBV6-1	-	TRBJ2-3	ASSGGLAGGLTDTQY
TRBV7-9	-	TRBJ2-1	ASSLRDRASYEQF
TRBV30	-	TRBJ1-5	AWSAGQGNQPQH
TRBV5-6	-	TRBJ2-2	ASSAGQWNTGELF
TRBV28	-	TRBJ2-7	ASSLVLAGGPSSYEQY
TRBV6-1	-	TRBJ2-2	ASSEQGSATGELF
TRBV4-2	-	TRBJ1-4	ASTSFDRGRPNEKLF
TRBV28	-	TRBJ1-1	ASSPPRGGAF